This T cell receptor (beta chain) was found in a study of OX40 agonist ivuxolimab in advanced cancers. Study overall: Patients receiving dose escalation had hepatocellular carcinoma, melanoma, renal cell or head and neck cancer. Participants averaged approximately 65 years of age (range about 23 to 80) and were around 83% male.

Using immunoSEQ multiplex PCR, the repertoire was profiled, and TCRdb retains in-frame clones only, with some absent. The profile shows about 75,000 clones, around nine tenths of them singletons. Turning to this clone: Its cognate antigen is unknown.

The CDR3 loop spans 15 amino acids. The germline CDR1 and CDR2 sequences are MDHEN and SYDVKM. J was trimmed by 4 bases and V by 4 bases; bases with no gene match: 3. Exclusion applied to patients with autoimmune disease history or systemic immunosuppression. Study results and limitations: The mean number of expanded clones was higher in CD8+ T cells than in CD4+.

The source material was CD4+ or CD8+ T cells sorted from blood, sampled in a trial of the OX40 agonist ivuxolimab. The sequence came from an adult with an advanced solid tumor such as melanoma, head and neck, liver or kidney cancer. This chain links TRBV28 with TRBJ2-4; 11 nucleotides agree with TRBD2. This CDR3 is CASSSPSGGKNIQYF. The CDR3 DNA sequence: TGTGCCAGCAGTTCCCCTAGCGGGGGGAAAAACATTCAGTACTTC.